One sample yielded the 3 T cell receptor beta chains listed below, sequenced in a study of vaccination and CD4 T cells after COVID-19. The Oncomine TCR Beta short-read assay generated sequence data from the DNA of cultured CD4+ T cells. Each CDR3 protein gets one entry after TCRdb re-called the PCR reads with MiXCR. The sample has about 5,900 distinct CDR3 sequences, nearly 35% seen once. The treatment denotes: roughly 10-day PBMC culture with coronavirus spike peptide pools or control peptides (ViraFEST assay). Those CD4+ T cells from the unexposed donor predate the COVID-19 pandemic (2011-2018). What these receptors recognize is not known. Sequenced: CD4+ T cells from blood, cultured in vitro. These receptors all come from a human donor in good health.

This clonotype was observed a single time. The gene calls are TRBV7-3 and TRBJ2-2, with D perhaps matching TRBD2 (5 bases). Trimming shortened V by 5 bases and J by 0 bases, and 16 bases separated the two germline ends. The CDR3 loop spans 17 amino acids. Germline-derived CDR1 and CDR2 are SGHTA and FQGTGA. CDR3 bases: TGTGCCAGCAGCCCTGATTCGGGGTCTTCGAACACCGGGGAGCTGTTTTTT. This translates into CASSPDSGSSNTGELFF.

The chain uses TRBV6-1 and TRBJ1-1; 8 bases are a match to TRBD1. The trim removed 6 bases at V and 4 bases at J, leaving 4 bases unmatched. Germline-derived CDR1 and CDR2 are MNHNS and SASEGT. CDR3 length equals 13 residues. The chain's CDR3 is CASSGTGGTEAFF. The DNA for the CDR3 is TGTGCCAGCAGCGGCACAGGGGGCACTGAAGCTTTCTTT.

The rearrangement links TRBV29-1 to TRBJ1-2; D possibly corresponds to TRBD1 (5 bases). CDR3 size: 13 residues. Germline lookup yields CDR1 SQVTM and CDR2 ANQGSEA. Trimming pared 4 bases from V and 4 bases from J, leaving 13 bases between. The CDR3 region is CSVGQSQAYGYTF. As DNA, the CDR3 is TGCAGCGTTGGACAGTCCCAGGCCTATGGCTACACCTTC.